This paragraph covers one TCR beta chain sequence. This sample is part of a study of sequential checkpoint blockade in melanoma. Study information: Maintenance nivolumab came after either treatment sequence.

Treatment defined: randomized to nivolumab then ipilimumab (arm A) or the reverse (arm B). Patients had received no earlier DNA-damaging chemotherapy. Sequencing used immunoSEQ multiplex PCR; TCRdb keeps in-frame clones, though not all of them. The sample yields over 30,000 clones, around four fifths seen once. The V gene lost 0 bases and the J gene lost 3 bases, with 14 bases spanning the gap. Germline values: CDR1 SGHDT, CDR2 YYEEEE. The CDR3 consists of 16 residues. The rearrangement uses TRBV5-6 and TRBJ2-3, with a weak D call TRBD2 (7 bases). Sequencing used CD8+ T cells sorted from blood (inferred from file names), obtained from a patient given nivolumab and ipilimumab in sequence. The TCR sequence derives from a human donor with melanoma. The CDR3 protein is CASSLGGGAITDTQYF. The CDR3 DNA sequence: TGTGCCAGCAGCTTGGGTGGGGGGGCCATTACAGATACGCAGTATTTT.